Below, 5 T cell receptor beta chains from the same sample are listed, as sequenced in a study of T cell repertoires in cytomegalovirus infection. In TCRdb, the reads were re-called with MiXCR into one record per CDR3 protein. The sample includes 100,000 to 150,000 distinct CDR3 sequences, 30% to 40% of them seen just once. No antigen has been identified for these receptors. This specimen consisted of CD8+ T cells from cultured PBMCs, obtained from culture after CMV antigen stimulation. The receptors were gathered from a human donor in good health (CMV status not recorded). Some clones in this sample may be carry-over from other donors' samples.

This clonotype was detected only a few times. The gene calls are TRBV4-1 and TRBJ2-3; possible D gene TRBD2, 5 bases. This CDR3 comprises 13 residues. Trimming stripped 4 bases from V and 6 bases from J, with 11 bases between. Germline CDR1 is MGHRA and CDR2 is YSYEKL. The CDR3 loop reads CASSPMQRDTQYF. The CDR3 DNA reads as TGCGCCAGCAGCCCAATGCAGCGGGATACGCAGTATTTT.

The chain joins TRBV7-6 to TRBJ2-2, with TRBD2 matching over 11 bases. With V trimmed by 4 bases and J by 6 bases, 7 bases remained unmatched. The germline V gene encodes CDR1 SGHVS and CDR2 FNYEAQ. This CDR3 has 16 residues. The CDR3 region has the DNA TGTGCCAGCAGCTCCGTAGCGGGGGGGATCCCCGGGGAGCTGTTTTTT. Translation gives CASSSVAGGIPGELFF.

CDR3 nucleotides: TGTGCCAGCAGTATGGTCTCTGGGGCCAACGTCCTGACTTTC. It yields the protein CASSMVSGANVLTF. The chain is built from TRBV28 and TRBJ2-6; D is ambiguous. The germline gives CDR1 MDHEN, CDR2 SYDVKM. The CDR3 has 14 amino acids. V lost 5 bases and J lost 0, with 5 bases in between.

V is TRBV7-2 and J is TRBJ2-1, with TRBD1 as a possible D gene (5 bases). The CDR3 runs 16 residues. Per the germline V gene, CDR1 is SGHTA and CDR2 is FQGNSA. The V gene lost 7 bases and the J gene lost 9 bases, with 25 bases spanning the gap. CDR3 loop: CASTLNRAVKGIEQFF. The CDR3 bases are TGTGCCAGCACCCTCAATCGGGCTGTTAAGGGGATTGAGCAGTTCTTC.

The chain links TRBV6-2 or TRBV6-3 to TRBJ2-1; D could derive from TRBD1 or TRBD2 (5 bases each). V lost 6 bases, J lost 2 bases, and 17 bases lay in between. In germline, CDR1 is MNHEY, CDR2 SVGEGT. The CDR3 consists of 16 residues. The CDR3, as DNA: TGTGCCAGCAGCCCCACCGGGACCCTTGCCTACAATGAGCAGTTCTTC. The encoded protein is CASSPTGTLAYNEQFF.